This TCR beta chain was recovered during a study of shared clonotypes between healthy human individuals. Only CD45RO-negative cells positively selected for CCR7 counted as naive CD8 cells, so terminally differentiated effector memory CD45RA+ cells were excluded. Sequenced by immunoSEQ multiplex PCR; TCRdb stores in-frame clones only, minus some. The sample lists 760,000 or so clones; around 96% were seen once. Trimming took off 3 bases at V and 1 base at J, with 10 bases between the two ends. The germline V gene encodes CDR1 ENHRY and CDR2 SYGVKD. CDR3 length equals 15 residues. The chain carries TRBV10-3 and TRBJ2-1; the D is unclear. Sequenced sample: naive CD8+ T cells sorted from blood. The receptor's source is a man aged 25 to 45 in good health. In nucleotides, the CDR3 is TGTGCCATCAGTGAAAAAATAAGGTCCTACAATGAGCAGTTCTTC. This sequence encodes CAISEKIRSYNEQFF.